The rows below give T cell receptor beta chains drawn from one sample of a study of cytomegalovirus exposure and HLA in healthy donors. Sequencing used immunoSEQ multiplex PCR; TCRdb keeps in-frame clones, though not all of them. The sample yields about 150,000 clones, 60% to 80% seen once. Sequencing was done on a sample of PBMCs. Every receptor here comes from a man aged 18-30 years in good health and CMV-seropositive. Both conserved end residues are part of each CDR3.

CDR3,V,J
CASSLAVGLAGGPLEQYF,TRBV7-2,TRBJ2-7
CASRDSGNADTQYF,TRBV7-2,TRBJ2-3
CASSDRGSHGYTF,TRBV6-4,TRBJ1-2
CASSIQGYQPQHF,TRBV6-6,TRBJ1-5
CASSEAGPRNEQFF,TRBV25-1,TRBJ2-1
CATSRDLAATNEKLFF,TRBV15,TRBJ1-4
CASRRGTIYNEQFF,TRBV25-1,TRBJ2-1
CASSFGTGGYEQYF,TRBV19,TRBJ2-7
CASSPTRESTDTQYF,TRBV7-8,TRBJ2-3
CASSGESGTVSGNTIYF,TRBV2,TRBJ1-3
CASSQIGTGNGELFF,TRBV4-1,TRBJ2-2
CASSLEVAAGRDEQFF,TRBV7-2,TRBJ2-1
CASSLAPGVGGYTF,TRBV5-1,TRBJ1-2
CASSASGRFYNEQFF,TRBV5-4,TRBJ2-1
CASSKLPPLAGGREQYF,TRBV21-1,TRBJ2-7
CASSLAGGSAKNIQYF,TRBV4-2,TRBJ2-4